The next 8 T cell receptor beta chains were all read from a single sample in a study of cytomegalovirus exposure and HLA in healthy donors. This PCR relied on a set of 60 Vbeta primers and 13 Jbeta primers. Assay used: immunoSEQ multiplex PCR; TCRdb lists only in-frame clones, some missing. The table lists 150,000 or so clones, roughly 84% of them singletons. Material: PBMCs. These receptors came from a man between 18 and 29 years old in good health and CMV-seropositive.

The chain couples TRBV5-4 to TRBJ2-7; TRBD1 aligns across 7 bases. CDR1 SGHNT and CDR2 YYREEE come from the germline V gene (reference sequence). The CDR3 has 15 amino acids. J gave up 5 bases and V 0 bases, and 8 bases lay outside the gene matches. The CDR3, as DNA: TGTGCCAGCAGCTTGGCCGGCCAGGGGGTCCACGAGCAGTACTTC. Encoded protein: CASSLAGQGVHEQYF.

In regard to this clone: The junction departs from germline at one end; a sequencing error may be responsible. J is TRBJ2-4 and V is TRBV27; TRBD1 is a possible D gene (6 bases). This CDR3 contains 16 residues. CDR1 MNHEY and CDR2 SMNVEV come from the germline V gene (reference sequence). The CDR3 DNA reads TGTGCCAGCAGTTCCCGAAAAAACAGGGAGAGAAACAGTCAGTACTTC. The encoded protein is CASSSRKNRERNSQYF.

The V gene is TRBV7-6, the J gene TRBJ1-1; the match to TRBD1 covers 8 bases. The CDR3 sequence is 13 residues long. Germline trimming cut 5 bases from V and 6 bases from J; bases unmatched to any gene: 5. Germline assignment: CDR1 SGHVS and CDR2 FNYEAQ. CDR3 sequence (DNA): TGTGCCAGCAGCGGGACAGGAGGTTCTGAAGCTTTCTTT. Encoded protein: CASSGTGGSEAFF.

The chain joins TRBV2 to TRBJ1-1; TRBD1 matches 8 bases. In germline, CDR1 is SNHLY, CDR2 FYNNEI. The V and J ends lost 5 bases and 1 base, in that order; junction bases with no gene match: 9. CDR3 length: 16 amino acids. CDR3 sequence: CASSLARQGTNTEAFF. The CDR3 DNA sequence: TGTGCCAGCAGTCTAGCCCGACAGGGGACGAACACTGAAGCTTTCTTT. Supplemented by reference TRBV2 and TRBJ1-1, the full variable domain reads EPEVTQTPSHQVTQMGQEVILRCVPISNHLYFYWYRQILGQKVEFLVSFYNNEISEKSEIFDDQFSVERPDGSNFTLKIRSTKLEDSAMYFCASSLARQGTNTEAFFGQGTRLTVV.

The chain is built from TRBV4-3 and TRBJ1-2; 9 nucleotides agree with TRBD1. CDR1 and CDR2 from the germline V gene are LGHNA and YSLEER. The CDR3 consists of 16 residues. With V trimmed by 0 bases and J by 3 bases, 5 bases remained unmatched. The CDR3, as DNA: TGCGCCAGCAGCCAAGAGGGGACAGGGTTTGACTATGGCTACACCTTC. Translated: CASSQEGTGFDYGYTF.

This clone was seen a handful of times. The V call is TRBV7-3, the J call TRBJ1-1; 11 bases agree with TRBD1. J lost 2 bases, V lost 5 bases, and 4 bases had no gene match. The CDR3 consists of 15 residues. CDR1 is SGHTA, CDR2 FQGTGA, per germline. CDR3 protein: CASSRGTGGNTEAFF. CDR3 sequence (DNA): TGTGCCAGCAGCCGAGGGACAGGGGGAAACACTGAAGCTTTCTTT. Using reference TRBV7-3 and TRBJ1-1 for the parts outside the CDR3, the full variable domain is GAGVSQTPSNKVTEKGKYVELRCDPISGHTALYWYRQSLGQGPEFLIYFQGTGAADDSGLPNDRFFAVRPEGSVSTLKIQRTERGDSAVYLCASSRGTGGNTEAFFGQGTRLTVV.

CDR3 DNA: TGTGCCAGCAGCTCTACTAGCGGGGGGGCTAGTAATGAGCAGTTCTTC. Translated, it gives CASSSTSGGASNEQFF. The chain carries TRBV7-2 and TRBJ2-1, with 13 bases matching TRBD2. CDR1 and CDR2 from the germline V gene are SGHTA and FQGNSA. The trim removed 4 bases at V and 7 bases at J, leaving 7 bases unmatched. The CDR3 contains 16 residues.

The gene calls are TRBV6-6 and TRBJ2-1; 9 bases are a match to TRBD2. This CDR3 region has 14 residues. Germline loops: CDR1 MNHNY, CDR2 SVGAGI (reference sequence). V was pared by 5 bases and J by 5 bases, with 4 bases of the junction left unmatched. For the CDR3, the DNA is TGTGCCAGCAGTGCCGGACTAGCGAACAATGAGCAGTTCTTC. Its translation is CASSAGLANNEQFF.